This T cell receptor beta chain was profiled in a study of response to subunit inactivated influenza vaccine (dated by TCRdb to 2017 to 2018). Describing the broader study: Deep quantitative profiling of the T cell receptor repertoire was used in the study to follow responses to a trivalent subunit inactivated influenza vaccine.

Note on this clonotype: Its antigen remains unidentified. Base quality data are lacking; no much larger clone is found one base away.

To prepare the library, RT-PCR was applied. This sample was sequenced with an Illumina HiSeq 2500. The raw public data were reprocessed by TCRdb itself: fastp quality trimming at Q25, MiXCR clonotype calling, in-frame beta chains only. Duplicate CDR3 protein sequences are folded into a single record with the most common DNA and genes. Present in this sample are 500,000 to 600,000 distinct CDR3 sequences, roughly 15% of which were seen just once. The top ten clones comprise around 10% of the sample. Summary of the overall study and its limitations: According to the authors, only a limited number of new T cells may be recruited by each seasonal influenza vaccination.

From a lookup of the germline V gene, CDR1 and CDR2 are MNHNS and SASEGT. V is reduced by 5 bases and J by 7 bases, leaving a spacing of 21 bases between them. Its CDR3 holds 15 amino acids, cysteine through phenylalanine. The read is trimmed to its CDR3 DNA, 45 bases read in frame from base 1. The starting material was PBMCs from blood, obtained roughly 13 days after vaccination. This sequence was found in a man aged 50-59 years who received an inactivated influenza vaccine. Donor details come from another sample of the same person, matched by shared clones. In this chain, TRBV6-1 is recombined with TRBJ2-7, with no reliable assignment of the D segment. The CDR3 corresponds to CASSPGNLLSREQYF. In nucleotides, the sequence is TGTGCCAGCAGTCCCGGTAACCTACTCTCCCGGGAGCAGTACTTC.